This T cell receptor beta chain comes out of a study of Ad26.COV2.S vaccination and SARS-CoV-2 variants. This CDR3 comprises 15 residues. Germline V CDR1 and CDR2: SGHRS, YFSETQ. V gave up 3 bases and J gave up 2 bases; unmatched junction bases: 3. Documented treatment: about 20 received Ad26.COV2.S at low or high dose, single or two shots; about 5 received placebo; per-sample allocation not given. Samples were taken on day 63 after the first vaccine or placebo injection. The repertoire was sequenced with immunoSEQ multiplex PCR; TCRdb's copy has only in-frame clones and lacks some. Of 360,000 or so clones listed, roughly 84% are singletons.

The clonotype originates from a person aged 18 to 59 who received the Ad26.COV2.S COVID-19 vaccine or a placebo. This specimen was peripheral blood, taken in a trial of Ad26.COV2.S vaccine versus placebo. The rearrangement uses TRBV5-1 and TRBJ2-2, with 8 bases matching TRBD2. The CDR3 DNA is TGCGCCAGCAGCTCTACTAGCGGAAACACCGGGGAGCTGTTTTTT. Protein: CASSSTSGNTGELFF.